What follows are 2 T cell receptor beta chains derived from one specimen sequenced in a study of response to subunit inactivated influenza vaccine. TCRdb re-called the RT-PCR reads through MiXCR, storing one row per CDR3 protein. The sample has approximately 700,000 distinct CDR3 sequences; approximately 13% are singletons. The specimen comprised PBMCs from blood, sampled around 15 days before vaccination. These receptors were taken from a man aged 50-59 years who received an inactivated influenza vaccine.

This clonotype was detected a few times. The V and J genes are TRBV5-1 and TRBJ2-7; perhaps TRBD1 as D (6 bases). Germline lookup yields CDR1 SGHRS and CDR2 YFSETQ. The V and J ends lost 4 bases and 6 bases respectively, with 26 bases between them. This CDR3 contains 17 residues. The CDR3 nucleotides are TGCGCCAGCAGCGGTACAGGGAATCGGGTAGTCCCAGGCGAGCAGTACTTC. Its translation is CASSGTGNRVVPGEQYF.

There are many counts of this clonotype. The CDR3 DNA sequence: TGTGCCAGCAGCCAAGACGGCAGGGGAGGCAATGAGCAGTTCTTC. Translated, it gives CASSQDGRGGNEQFF. The chain uses TRBV4-2 and TRBJ2-1; either TRBD1 or TRBD2 may fit D (6 bases each). Deletions cut 0 bases from V and 6 bases from J, with 12 bases between. Germline values: CDR1 LGHNA, CDR2 YNFKEQ. CDR3 length equals 15 residues.